The entry below describes one TCR beta chain. The target antigen is unknown. The record originates from a study of cytomegalovirus exposure and HLA in healthy donors. This CDR3 is 16 amino acids long. Germline lookup yields CDR1 SGDLS and CDR2 YYNGEE. V gave up 3 bases and J gave up 4 bases; unmatched junction bases: 11. Findings and caveats of the study: The availability of immune exposure information extended only to CMV serostatus. Reports showed the classifier diagnosing cytomegalovirus status with high specificity and sensitivity. A cluster of highly shared sequence variants was likely a sequencing artifact. Earlier analysis found most TCR beta V segments productive about 90% or about 30% of the time.

PCR employed 60 Vbeta and 13 Jbeta primers. Measured with immunoSEQ multiplex PCR; TCRdb has only the in-frame clones, and not every one. The data show 150,000 or so clones, over 75% seen once. This rearrangement joins TRBV9 to TRBJ1-2; 8 nucleotides agree with TRBD1. The receptor's source is a woman aged 25-40 years in good health and CMV-seronegative. Specimen: PBMCs. In nucleotides, the CDR3 is TGTGCCAGCAGCGGGACAGGGACTATCCCGGGCTATGGCTACACCTTC. It specifies CASSGTGTIPGYGYTF.